The next 27 T cell receptor beta chains were all read from a single sample in a study of T cells in tuberculosis. The protocol was immunoSEQ multiplex PCR, while the TCRdb copy is restricted to in-frame clones and leaves out a portion. The table lists approximately 35,000 clones, around 97% of them singletons. The sample comprised PBMCs. The receptors here all came from a donor aged 5 to 30 with latent tuberculosis or without tuberculosis infection.

The J gene is TRBJ2-1, the V gene TRBV10-2; 7 bases are a match to TRBD2. The junction had 4 bases not matched to a gene; V was cut back by 3 bases and J by 8 bases. Germline CDR1 and CDR2: WSHSY and SAAADI. This CDR3 spans 13 amino acids. Here the CDR3 DNA reads TGCGCCAGCAGTGAATGGGGGGGGGATGAGCAGTTCTTC. It is translated as CASSEWGGDEQFF.

CDR3 in amino acids: CASSLTAGPPGNTIYF. As DNA, the CDR3 is TGTGCCAGCAGCTTGACGGCGGGGCCTCCGGGAAACACCATATATTTT. The chain links TRBV5-6 to TRBJ1-3, with D maybe TRBD1 (5 bases). The germline V gene encodes CDR1 SGHDT and CDR2 YYEEEE. There are 16 residues in the CDR3. Trimming shortened V by 1 base and J by 4 bases, and 15 bases separated the two germline ends.

The chain employs TRBV19 and TRBJ1-3; weak D call: TRBD1 (5 bases). There are 16 residues in the CDR3. V lost 3 bases, J lost 1 base, and 13 bases lay in between. The germline CDR1 and CDR2 sequences are LNHDA and SQIVND (reference sequence). This chain's CDR3 is CASSIGAGGSGNTIYF. In DNA, the CDR3 is TGTGCCAGTAGTATCGGTGCGGGGGGATCTGGAAACACCATATATTTT.

This chain links TRBV18 with TRBJ2-6, with D tentatively TRBD1 (6 bases). The germline V and J ends were trimmed by 0 bases and 0 bases, with 12 bases remaining between them. CDR3 length: 18 amino acids. Germline V gene sequence: CDR1 KGHSH, CDR2 LQKENI. CDR3 protein: CASSPPGAAYSGANVLTF. The DNA of the CDR3 is TGTGCCAGCTCACCACCGGGGGCAGCCTACTCTGGGGCCAACGTCCTGACTTTC.

The chain uses TRBV5-6 and TRBJ1-1; D is unresolved. With 1 base removed from V and 11 bases from J, the gap between germline ends came to 12 bases. Germline CDR1 SGHDT, CDR2 YYEEEE. There are 12 residues in the CDR3. CDR3 residues: CASSLLRGLAFF. CDR3 in DNA: TGTGCCAGCAGCTTGTTGCGGGGATTGGCTTTCTTT.

This rearrangement joins TRBV5-1 to TRBJ2-5, with 10 bases aligning to TRBD1. CDR1 SGHRS and CDR2 YFSETQ come from the germline V gene. The CDR3 sequence is 18 residues long. With 0 bases clipped from V and 0 bases from J, the junction kept 8 bases outside the gene matches. The CDR3 nucleotides read TGCGCCAGCAGCTTGGCGGGGGGGACAGGGGCCCACCAAGAGACCCAGTACTTC. Translation gives CASSLAGGTGAHQETQYF.

The gene calls are TRBV6-1 and TRBJ2-2; possibly TRBD2 for D (6 bases). The germline CDR1 and CDR2 sequences are MNHNS and SASEGT. Trimming removed 2 bases at V and 6 bases at J, with 16 bases between. CDR3 length: 16 residues. CDR3 region: CASSEPGTPLPGELFF. The DNA for the CDR3 is TGTGCCAGCAGTGAACCCGGGACTCCTCTGCCCGGGGAGCTGTTTTTT.

The V and J genes are TRBV7-9 and TRBJ2-3; D uncertain. Trimming stripped 4 bases from V and 8 bases from J, with 10 bases between. CDR1 SEHNR and CDR2 FQNEAQ come from the germline V gene (reference sequence). CDR3 length: 12 residues. CDR3 region: CASSSTLSTQYF. In DNA, the CDR3 is TGTGCCAGCAGCTCTACCCTTTCTACGCAGTATTTT.

This sequence joins TRBV5-1 and TRBJ2-7, with D possibly being TRBD2 (6 bases). The CDR3 runs to 14 residues. Trimming took off 4 bases at V and 2 bases at J, with 13 bases between the two ends. Germline values: CDR1 SGHRS, CDR2 YFSETQ. The CDR3 loop reads CASSREHSTYEQYF. CDR3 bases: TGCGCCAGCAGCCGGGAGCACTCCACCTACGAGCAGTACTTC.

This chain links TRBV28 with TRBJ1-5, with 7 bases that match TRBD1. Germline V gives CDR1 MDHEN, CDR2 SYDVKM. The CDR3 extends over 15 amino acids. The trim removed 5 bases at V and 10 bases at J, leaving 14 bases unmatched. This chain's CDR3 is CASSTTGDSRRPQHF. The CDR3 nucleotides are TGTGCCAGCAGTACAACCGGGGACAGCCGTCGACCCCAGCATTTT.

This clone was detected only once. The chain combines TRBV9 with TRBJ2-3, with 7 bases aligning to TRBD2. V trimming: 4 bases; J trimming: 2 bases; junction bases outside the gene matches: 7. CDR3 length: 15 amino acids. CDR1 SGDLS and CDR2 YYNGEE come from the germline V gene. CDR3 DNA sequence: TGTGCCAGCAGCTTAGACCGGGACTACACAGATACGCAGTATTTT. It translates to CASSLDRDYTDTQYF. Together with reference TRBV9 and TRBJ2-3, the CDR3 gives the full variable domain: DSGVTQTPKHLITATGQRVTLRCSPRSGDLSVYWYQQSLDQGLQFLIQYYNGEERAKGNILERFSAQQFPDLHSELNLSSLELGDSALYFCASSLDRDYTDTQYFGPGTRLTVL.

This clone has a single count. The rearrangement uses TRBV9 and TRBJ2-5; TRBD2 matches 9 bases. Germline trimming cut 0 bases from V and 3 bases from J; bases unmatched to any gene: 6. The CDR3 has 16 amino acids. The V gene's germline CDR1 is SGDLS and CDR2 YYNGEE. CDR3 loop: CASSVVAAGGKETQYF. For the CDR3, the DNA is TGTGCCAGCAGCGTAGTTGCAGCGGGGGGAAAAGAGACCCAGTACTTC. Full variable domain (outside the CDR3, taken from reference TRBV9 and TRBJ2-5): DSGVTQTPKHLITATGQRVTLRCSPRSGDLSVYWYQQSLDQGLQFLIQYYNGEERAKGNILERFSAQQFPDLHSELNLSSLELGDSALYFCASSVVAAGGKETQYFGPGTRLLVL.

Comments on this clone: This specimen includes other DNA sequences encoding the same CDR3. This chain uses TRBV5-1 with TRBJ2-7, with 7 bases aligning to TRBD2. CDR1 is SGHRS, CDR2 YFSETQ, per germline. V dropped 3 bases and J dropped 4; count of bases not matched to a gene: 4. The CDR3 extends over 13 amino acids. The CDR3 spells CASSSPGGYEQYF. CDR3 DNA: TGCGCCAGCAGCTCCCCGGGGGGTTACGAGCAGTACTTC.

The chain couples TRBV5-3 to TRBJ1-5; 8 nucleotides match TRBD1. Being an ORF, TRBV5-3 has a function that is uncertain. CDR3 size: 15 residues. The V segment lost 4 bases and the J segment 2 bases; nucleotides outside the gene matches: 5. The CDR3 sequence: CARSPPGQGNQPQHF. The CDR3 DNA is TGTGCCAGAAGCCCACCGGGACAGGGCAATCAGCCCCAGCATTTT.

This sequence joins TRBV30 and TRBJ1-4; D call uncertain. Germline CDR1 is GTSNPN and CDR2 is SVGIG (reference sequence). V shed 4 bases and J shed 1 base, with 10 bases lying between them. The CDR3 has 14 residues. CDR3 in DNA: TGTGCCTGGAATGGAGTGGGAACTAATGAAAAACTGTTTTTT. It encodes CAWNGVGTNEKLFF. Looking up the rest from reference TRBV30 and TRBJ1-4 gives the full variable domain: SQTIHQWPATLVQPVGSPLSLECTVEGTSNPNLYWYRQAAGRGLQLLFYSVGIGQISSEVPQNLSASRPQDRQFILSSKKLLLSDSGFYLCAWNGVGTNEKLFFGSGTQLSVL.

This clone appeared a single time. The chain has TRBV28 and TRBJ2-1; D is unresolved. The CDR3 is 15 residues long. CDR1 and CDR2 from the germline V gene are MDHEN and SYDVKM. Trimming took off 1 base at V and 0 bases at J, with 7 bases between the two ends. The CDR3 DNA sequence: TGTGCCAGCAGTTTATTTACGAGCTCCTACAATGAGCAGTTCTTC. Its translation: CASSLFTSSYNEQFF.

V gene TRBV13 combines with J gene TRBJ1-2, with TRBD1 matching over 7 bases. The length of the CDR3 is 17 residues. The V segment lost 3 bases and the J segment 3 bases; nucleotides outside the gene matches: 13. Germline CDR1 is PRHDT and CDR2 is FYEKMQ (reference sequence). The CDR3 DNA follows: TGTGCCAGCAGCTTTGGGGACAGCGAGGATGGGTACTATGGCTACACCTTC. Translated: CASSFGDSEDGYYGYTF.

V is TRBV9 and J is TRBJ2-5; D possibly corresponds to TRBD1 (5 bases). The V and J ends lost 1 base and 0 bases respectively, with 7 bases between them. This CDR3 region has 14 residues. Germline CDR1 and CDR2: SGDLS and YYNGEE. The CDR3 DNA is TGTGCCAGCAGCGTATGGGGCCACCAAGAGACCCAGTACTTC. This encodes CASSVWGHQETQYF. Full variable domain (rest looked up from reference TRBV9 and TRBJ2-5): DSGVTQTPKHLITATGQRVTLRCSPRSGDLSVYWYQQSLDQGLQFLIQYYNGEERAKGNILERFSAQQFPDLHSELNLSSLELGDSALYFCASSVWGHQETQYFGPGTRLLVL.

The CDR3 DNA sequence: TGTGCCACCAGCAGAGATTCGTTACCCCAGCATTTT. Its protein product is CATSRDSLPQHF. The chain employs TRBV15 and TRBJ1-5, with D unclear. CDR1 and CDR2 (germline): LNHNV, YYDKDF (reference sequence). Trimming cost V 0 bases and J 10 bases, with 7 bases left between them. The CDR3 has 12 residues.

The V call is TRBV5-1, the J call TRBJ1-1; D is ambiguous. Per germline, CDR1 SGHRS and CDR2 YFSETQ. This CDR3 spans 14 amino acids. V was cut by 0 bases and J by 3 bases, with 9 bases left in between. The CDR3 sequence is CASSLDSPHTEAFF. The CDR3 bases are TGCGCCAGCAGCTTGGACAGTCCTCACACTGAAGCTTTCTTT.

The rearrangement joins TRBV20-1 to TRBJ1-1; D uncertain. Trimming pared 2 bases from V and 8 bases from J, leaving 6 bases between. CDR3 size: 10 residues. CDR1 and CDR2 from the germline V gene are DFQATT and SNEGSKA (reference sequence). The CDR3 bases are TGCAGTGCTAGAATCAGGGAAGCTTTCTTT. Its protein is CSARIREAFF.

In its sample, this clone was seen once. One end of the junction is discordant with germline, which a read error may explain. J is TRBJ2-1 and V is TRBV5-4, with 11 bases matching TRBD2. Germline V gene sequence: CDR1 SGHNT, CDR2 YYREEE (reference sequence). This CDR3 has 17 residues. CDR3 loop: CASSLAPPSGGKNEQFF. The CDR3 nucleotides read TGTGCCAGTAGCTTGGCGCCCCCTAGCGGGGGGAAGAATGAGCAGTTCTTC.

A single count supports this clone. V is TRBV19 and J is TRBJ1-5; D gene uncertain. The germline V gene encodes CDR1 LNHDA and CDR2 SQIVND (reference sequence). Deletions cut 5 bases from V and 0 bases from J, with 14 bases between. The CDR3 spans 16 residues. The CDR3 is CASSPYQIASNQPQHF. The DNA for the CDR3 is TGTGCCAGTAGTCCGTACCAAATAGCTAGCAATCAGCCCCAGCATTTT.

V usage is TRBV28 and J usage is TRBJ1-1; no definite D call. The V and J ends lost 7 bases and 4 bases respectively, with 7 bases between them. This CDR3 has 11 residues. Germline V lookup: CDR1 MDHEN, CDR2 SYDVKM. CDR3 nucleotide sequence: TGTGCCAGCACCTCTTTCACTGAAGCTTTCTTT. Translated: CASTSFTEAFF.

V and J are TRBV6-5 and TRBJ1-5; 7 bases map to TRBD1. CDR3 length: 15 amino acids. V was clipped by 0 bases and J by 7 bases; unmatched bases: 6. Looked up from germline, CDR1 is MNHEY and CDR2 is SVGAGI. The CDR3 coding sequence is TGTGCCAGCAGTTACTCCCACAGGGGCGAGCAGCCCCAGCATTTT. It yields the protein CASSYSHRGEQPQHF.

The CDR3 protein is CASSLFQGMDGYTF. The CDR3 nucleotides are TGCGCCAGCAGCTTGTTTCAGGGAATGGATGGCTACACCTTC. V gene TRBV5-1 combines with J gene TRBJ1-2; TRBD1 is a possible D gene (5 bases). CDR3 length: 14 amino acids. The ends were cut back, 1 base at V and 6 bases at J, with 13 bases in the middle. The germline V gene encodes CDR1 SGHRS and CDR2 YFSETQ.

The chain has TRBV7-3 and TRBJ2-1; unclear D gene. Germline CDR1 SGHTA, CDR2 FQGTGA. Trimming removed 6 bases from V and 9 bases from J, with 15 bases in between. The CDR3 loop spans 13 amino acids. In nucleotides, the CDR3 is TGTGCCAGCAGTTCGCCCCCCGCGGCTGAGCAGTTCTTC. As protein: CASSSPPAAEQFF.